This is a list of T cell receptor beta chains from one sample in a study of shared clonotypes between healthy human individuals. Sequenced by immunoSEQ multiplex PCR; TCRdb stores in-frame clones only, minus some. The sample includes about half a million clones, 79% of them seen just once. What was sequenced was PBMCs. These receptors originate from a woman between 35 and 50 years old in good health. Some clones in this sample may be carry-over from other donors' samples. Each CDR3 is given with its conserved first and last residue. D genes are given only for firm matches. Size tells how often a clone was seen (once, few, many) or the class of an expanded clone, and some rows leave it out.

abundance	d_gene	v_gene	j_gene	CDR3nt	CDR3aa
-	-	TRBV7-3	TRBJ2-6	TGTGCCAGCAGCCTAAGAGTAGGTGGGGCCAACGTCCTGACTTTC	CASSLRVGGANVLTF
-	-	TRBV5-4	TRBJ1-1	TGTGCCAGCAGCTTGGGAAGGGAGAACACTGAAGCTTTCTTT	CASSLGRENTEAFF
-	TRBD2	TRBV5-1	TRBJ2-4	TGCGCCAGCAGCTTAGGGACTAGCGGGAGAGGCATTCAGTACTTC	CASSLGTSGRGIQYF
-	-	TRBV5-5	TRBJ2-1	TGTGCCAGCAGCTTGTGGGACTCCCCCAGCAATGAGCAGTTCTTC	CASSLWDSPSNEQFF
-	-	TRBV19	TRBJ1-1	TGTGCCACCGGGGCCCGAGGGACTGAAGCTTTCTTT	CATGARGTEAFF
-	TRBD2	TRBV19	TRBJ2-4	TGTGCCAGTAGTATAGGCGGGAGCGCCAAAAACATTCAGTACTTC	CASSIGGSAKNIQYF
-	TRBD2	TRBV4-2	TRBJ2-1	TGTGCCAGCAGCCAAGAGGCTAGCGGGAGGGACAATGAGCAGTTCTTC	CASSQEASGRDNEQFF
few	-	TRBV5-1	TRBJ1-4	TGCGCCAGCAGCCCGGGACTCGATGAAAAACTGTTTTTT	CASSPGLDEKLFF
few	-	TRBV11-2	TRBJ1-2	TGTGCCAGCAGCTTAGTTGCAGGGAGTGGCTATGGCTACACCTTC	CASSLVAGSGYGYTF
-	-	TRBV5-4	TRBJ2-5	TGTGCCAGCAGCTTTAATGGAGAGACCCAGTACTTC	CASSFNGETQYF
-	TRBD1	TRBV28	TRBJ2-6	TGTGCCAGCAGCCGCCGGGACAGGGAATCATCTGGGGCCAACGTCCTGACTTTC	CASSRRDRESSGANVLTF
-	TRBD2	TRBV5-1	TRBJ2-3	TGCGCCAGCAGCCCAGCGGGAGGGCCCTCGAGAACAGATACGCAGTATTTT	CASSPAGGPSRTDTQYF
-	TRBD1	TRBV7-2	TRBJ1-2	TGTGCCAGCACCCCTCGAGCGGGACAGAACTATGGCTACACCTTC	CASTPRAGQNYGYTF
-	-	TRBV15	TRBJ2-7	TGTGCCACCAGCCTAACAGGCGCCTACGAGCAGTACTTC	CATSLTGAYEQYF
-	-	TRBV9	TRBJ1-1	TGTGCCAGCAGCGTAGGTGGCAGACAAAACACTGAAGCTTTCTTT	CASSVGGRQNTEAFF
-	-	TRBV4-3	TRBJ2-7	TGCGCCAGCAGCCAGTCCAGGAATGAGAACTACGAGCAGTACTTC	CASSQSRNENYEQYF
-	-	TRBV28	TRBJ2-7	TGTGCCAGCAGTCCTAGTTATTCAGGGTCCCACGAGCAGTACTTC	CASSPSYSGSHEQYF
-	TRBD2	TRBV18	TRBJ2-5	TGTGCCAGCTCACCAACTAGCGGTCAAGAGACCCAGTACTTC	CASSPTSGQETQYF
-	TRBD2	TRBV2	TRBJ2-5	TGTGCCAGCAGTGTCCGGACTAGCGGGATGGGAGAGACCCAGTACTTC	CASSVRTSGMGETQYF
-	-	TRBV6-5	TRBJ1-1	TGTGCCAGCAGTTACAGGGAGGACACTGAAGCTTTCTTT	CASSYREDTEAFF
-	TRBD2	TRBV28	TRBJ2-4	TGTGCCAGCAGTTTGCCCTGGACTAGCGGGAGTCTCCAGTACTTC	CASSLPWTSGSLQYF
-	-	TRBV23-1	TRBJ2-7	TGCGCCAGCAGTCACAGCGGGTGGGACAACGGACGCGAGCAGTACTTC	CASSHSGWDNGREQYF
-	-	TRBV6-1	TRBJ2-7	TGTGCCAGCAGTGAAGCTGTTTGGAATTACGAGCAGTACTTC	CASSEAVWNYEQYF
-	TRBD1	TRBV28	TRBJ2-5	TGTGCCAGCAGTCCCGGGACAGGGTACCAAGAGACCCAGTACTTC	CASSPGTGYQETQYF
-	TRBD2	TRBV7-3	TRBJ2-5	TGTGCCAGCAGCCCGGGGGGACCCACGGAGACCCAGTACTTC	CASSPGGPTETQYF
-	-	TRBV7-2	TRBJ2-3	TGTGCCAGCAGCTCCCGGTTGGGGGGAACAGATACGCAGTATTTT	CASSSRLGGTDTQYF
-	-	TRBV28	TRBJ2-5	TGTGCCAGCAGTCCAAGGGGTCAGGAGACCCAGTACTTC	CASSPRGQETQYF
few	-	TRBV2	TRBJ2-2	TGTGCCAGCAGTGACAGGGCAGGGGCCGGGGAGCTGTTTTTT	CASSDRAGAGELFF
-	-	TRBV19	TRBJ1-1	TGTGCCAGTAGTAGACAGGACCTTGAAGCTTTCTTT	CASSRQDLEAFF
-	-	TRBV28	TRBJ2-6	TGTGCCAGCAGTGGGTTGTTGGGGGGAAGCTCTGGGGCCAACGTCCTGACTTTC	CASSGLLGGSSGANVLTF
-	-	TRBV4-3	TRBJ1-1	TGCGCCAGCAGCCAAGATTCGTTGTCCGGCAACACTGAAGCTTTCTTT	CASSQDSLSGNTEAFF
-	TRBD1	TRBV9	TRBJ1-2	TGTGCCAGCAGCAAAAACGACAGGGTGGATGGCTACACCTTC	CASSKNDRVDGYTF
-	-	TRBV19	TRBJ1-1	TGTGCCAGTAGTATAGACAGGGCCACTGAAGCTTTCTTT	CASSIDRATEAFF
-	-	TRBV28	TRBJ2-3	TGTGCCAGCAGTCTATCCGGGAATACGCAGTATTTT	CASSLSGNTQYF
-	-	TRBV2	TRBJ1-4	TGTGCCAGCAGTGGGGGGATTAAAAAACTGTTTTTT	CASSGGIKKLFF
few	-	TRBV4-1	TRBJ2-5	TGCGCCAGCAGCCTCCTCGGGAGAAATGAGACCCAGTACTTC	CASSLLGRNETQYF
-	TRBD1	TRBV5-1	TRBJ2-7	TGCGCCAGCAGCTACCAGGGGGCCGGCTACGAGCAGTACTTC	CASSYQGAGYEQYF
-	-	TRBV10-3	TRBJ2-5	TGTGCCATCAGTAACTACCCGGGGGAGACCCAGTACTTC	CAISNYPGETQYF
-	-	TRBV7-8	TRBJ1-5	TGTGCCAGCAGCTTAGCGAGGGCAGGCTGGGATCAGCCCCAGCATTTT	CASSLARAGWDQPQHF
-	-	TRBV30	TRBJ1-3	TGTGCCTGGAGTGATGACTTCGGGGGTGGAAACACCATATATTTT	CAWSDDFGGGNTIYF
-	TRBD1	TRBV6-1	TRBJ1-4	TGTGCCAGCAGTGTGGACAGGGGACCAGAAAAACTGTTTTTT	CASSVDRGPEKLFF
-	-	TRBV5-6	TRBJ1-2	TGTGCCAGCAGCTCCTTCGGGGACCCATATGGCTACACCTTC	CASSSFGDPYGYTF
-	TRBD1	TRBV7-3	TRBJ2-1	TGTGCCAGCAGCCGTACCGGGACAGGGGTTTACAATGAGCAGTTCTTC	CASSRTGTGVYNEQFF
-	-	TRBV27	TRBJ2-7	TGTGCCAGCAGTACCCGAGGTTACGAGCAGTACTTC	CASSTRGYEQYF
-	-	TRBV5-1	TRBJ1-1	TGCGCCAGCAGCTATGGACAGATGAACACTGAAGCTTTCTTT	CASSYGQMNTEAFF
once	TRBD1	TRBV25-1	TRBJ1-2	TGTGCCAGCAGTGAATACGGGGGACAGGGGATTGGTGGCTACACCTTC	CASSEYGGQGIGGYTF
-	TRBD1	TRBV29-1	TRBJ1-2	TGCAGCGTCCTCAGTGACAGGGTCGCCACCTTC	CSVLSDRVATF
-	TRBD2	TRBV9	TRBJ2-1	TGTGCCAGCAGCCCCGACGTGCTAGCGGGAGTAGATGAGCAGTTCTTC	CASSPDVLAGVDEQFF
-	-	TRBV29-1	TRBJ2-1	TGCAGCGTTGTTGGGGGAGTCACCTACAATGAGCAGTTCTTC	CSVVGGVTYNEQFF
-	-	TRBV10-3	TRBJ2-1	TGTGCCATCAGCGCTCCGGGGGGCAGGGGGGCCTCGGATGAGCAGTTCTTC	CAISAPGGRGASDEQFF
-	TRBD1	TRBV7-9	TRBJ1-4	TGTGCCAGCAGCTTAGGGCGGACAGGGGCCCCCAATGAAAAACTGTTTTTT	CASSLGRTGAPNEKLFF
once	-	TRBV2	TRBJ2-5	TGTGCCAGCAGTGAACAAAAAGAGACCCAGTACTTC	CASSEQKETQYF
few	TRBD1	TRBV2	TRBJ2-7	TGTGCCAGCAGAAGGGACAGGGCCCTCTACGAGCAGTACTTC	CASRRDRALYEQYF
-	TRBD1	TRBV6-1	TRBJ1-1	TGTGCCAGCAAAGGGACAACAGGGGCATCTGAAGCTTTCTTT	CASKGTTGASEAFF
-	TRBD1	TRBV6-6	TRBJ2-2	TGTGCCAGCAGCCCCGGGACAGGGAACACCGGGGAGCTGTTTTTT	CASSPGTGNTGELFF
-	-	TRBV29-1	TRBJ2-3	TGCAGCGCGCTCTTTCTAGTTGGGGGACCTAGCACAGATACGCAGTATTTT	CSALFLVGGPSTDTQYF
-	-	TRBV30	TRBJ1-2	TGTGCCTGGGGAGACCTGGCGGACTATGGCTACACCTTC	CAWGDLADYGYTF
-	-	TRBV7-9	TRBJ2-7	TGTGCCAGCAGCCCCGCTTGGTCCTACGAGCAGTACTTC	CASSPAWSYEQYF
-	-	TRBV10-3	TRBJ2-3	TGTGCCACCTCACAGGGAGGGTCCACAGATACGCAGTATTTT	CATSQGGSTDTQYF